This TCR beta chain was sequenced during a study of beta chain features in type 1 diabetes. Between the trimmed V and J ends, which lost 7 bases and 2 bases, there was a span of 11 bases. The CDR3 extends over 12 amino acids. Germline V gene data show CDR1 as SQVTM and CDR2 as ANQGSEA. Every bit of the isolated RNA underwent reverse transcription, so sequencing read expressed TCRB transcripts. Assay used: immunoSEQ multiplex PCR; TCRdb lists only in-frame clones, some missing. The sample records roughly 400,000 clones, over 13% being singletons. The sequencing input was naive CD4+ T cells from blood. The TCR comes from a young woman in good health. V is TRBV29-1 and J is TRBJ1-1, with a weak D call TRBD1 (5 bases). This CDR3 is CSASRVNTEAFF. The CDR3 region has the DNA TGCAGCGCGTCCAGGGTTAACACTGAAGCTTTCTTT. Filled out from reference TRBV29-1 and TRBJ1-1, the complete variable domain reads SAVISQKPSRDICQRGTSLTIQCQVDSQVTMMFWYRQQPGQSLTLIATANQGSEATYESGFVIDKFPISRPNLTFSTLTVSNMSPEDSSIYLCSASRVNTEAFFGQGTRLTVV.